The rows below give T cell receptor beta chains drawn from one sample of a study of cytomegalovirus exposure and HLA in healthy donors. Profiling relied on immunoSEQ multiplex PCR, and the TCRdb table lists in-frame clones only, not all of them. In the table there are tens of thousands of clones, roughly 77% of which are singletons. Sequencing was performed on PBMCs. Every receptor here comes from a young man in good health and CMV-seronegative. Both conserved end residues are part of each CDR3. D genes are given only for firm matches. A row's size may be missing; if present it is once, few, many or a size class.

v_call	j_call	d_call	clone_size	cdr3_aa
TRBV11-2	TRBJ2-1	TRBD2	-	CASSFSGGGRSYNEQFF
TRBV7-6	TRBJ2-7	TRBD2	-	CASSLRGGDSSYEQYF
TRBV19	TRBJ2-2	-	once	CASKGSGETGELFF
TRBV19	TRBJ1-4	TRBD1	-	CASSPGQGLGKLFF
TRBV18	TRBJ1-4	TRBD1	-	CASSPGTAIGEKLFF
TRBV6-5	TRBJ2-6	-	-	CASSTGSSGANVLTF
TRBV11-2	TRBJ1-1	-	-	CASSLQGGVNTEAFF
TRBV6-5	TRBJ1-4	TRBD1	-	CASSYTTGGPEKLFF
TRBV14	TRBJ1-1	-	-	CASSQDLMDTEAFF
TRBV29-1	TRBJ2-5	TRBD1	-	CSVRAGTGEHEQYF
TRBV6-6	TRBJ1-6	-	once	CANAQGIGSPLHF
TRBV10-2	TRBJ2-1	TRBD2	-	CASSEAGLASYNEQFF